Below are 17 T cell receptor beta chains sequenced from a single sample in a study of T cell repertoires in cytomegalovirus infection. These receptors are not linked to any known antigen. TCRdb independently ran MiXCR on the reads; one entry per CDR3 protein. The sample lists 640,000 or so distinct CDR3 sequences; around 31% were seen once. The sample here was cultured PBMCs, taken from culture after CMV antigen stimulation. The receptors here all came from a human donor in good health (CMV status not recorded). Some clones in this sample may be carry-over from other donors' samples.

This clonotype was seen more than once but under ten times. The chain joins TRBV5-1 to TRBJ2-1, with TRBD2 matching 14 bases. From germline, CDR1 is SGHRS and CDR2 YFSETQ. The length of the CDR3 is 17 residues. The ends lost 6 bases at V and 5 bases at J; junction bases unmatched: 10. The CDR3 loop is CASNPGLAGAENNEQFF. The CDR3 DNA is TGCGCCAGCAACCCGGGACTAGCGGGGGCCGAGAACAATGAGCAGTTCTTC.

The J gene is TRBJ2-1, the V gene TRBV5-1; 7 positions agree with TRBD1. There are 15 residues in the CDR3. Germline assignment: CDR1 SGHRS and CDR2 YFSETQ. V lost 2 bases, J lost 5 bases, and 7 bases stayed unmatched. CDR3 loop: CASSFRGPRNNEQFF. CDR3 nucleotides: TGCGCCAGCAGCTTTAGGGGGCCCCGAAACAATGAGCAGTTCTTC.

The chain uses TRBV6-6 and TRBJ2-1, with D possibly being TRBD2 (5 bases). Per the germline V gene, CDR1 is MNHNY and CDR2 is SVGAGI (reference sequence). Trimming removed 6 bases from V and 3 bases from J, with 15 bases in between. The length of the CDR3 is 15 residues. CDR3 loop: CASSYRGSNYNEQFF. CDR3 in DNA: TGTGCCAGCAGCTACCGGGGAAGTAACTACAATGAGCAGTTCTTC.

The V gene is TRBV19, the J gene TRBJ1-2, with 7 bases matching TRBD1. Trimming took 8 bases from V and 6 from J; bases not matched to a gene: 12. CDR1 is LNHDA and CDR2 is SQIVND in the germline V gene (reference sequence). The CDR3 runs to 14 residues. The DNA for the CDR3 is TGTGCCAGTCTCCGACAGGGCAGGTTCAATGGCTACACCTTC. Amino acids: CASLRQGRFNGYTF.

The chain employs TRBV7-2 and TRBJ2-7; TRBD1 matches 9 bases. CDR1 is SGHTA and CDR2 is FQGNSA in the germline V gene. This CDR3 has 15 residues. Trimming cost V 5 bases and J 3 bases; bases outside gene matches: 8. This CDR3 is CASSPGTGLYYEQYF. The CDR3 coding sequence is TGTGCCAGCAGCCCTGGGACAGGGCTTTACTACGAGCAGTACTTC.

This clonotype was counted only a few times. The V gene is TRBV4-1, the J gene TRBJ2-5; no clear D. The CDR3 consists of 16 residues. Trimming left V 1 base short and J 5 bases short, with 17 bases between. The germline V gene has CDR1 MGHRA and CDR2 YSYEKL. DNA for the CDR3: TGCGCCAGCAGCCAAGTTCGGACCCTGGGCCGGGAGACCCAGTACTTC. This gives the protein CASSQVRTLGRETQYF.

This chain links TRBV12-3 or TRBV12-4 with TRBJ2-3; 15 bases line up with TRBD2. The CDR3 consists of 15 residues. The J segment lost 8 bases and the V segment lost 5 bases, leaving 5 bases of the junction unmatched. CDR3 sequence reads: CASSGTSGGHGTQYF. CDR3 in DNA: TGTGCCAGCAGTGGGACTAGCGGGGGGCATGGTACGCAGTATTTT.

The chain joins TRBV7-4 to TRBJ2-5; 8 nucleotides agree with TRBD1. The length of the CDR3 is 15 residues. In germline, CDR1 is SGHVT, CDR2 SQSDAQ. After removal of 5 bases from V and 5 bases from J, the junction contained 10 bases not matched to a gene. The CDR3 reads CASSLTGQGSETQYF. The DNA for the CDR3 is TGTGCCAGCAGCCTGACCGGACAGGGTTCGGAGACCCAGTACTTC.

This clonotype has a single count. This chain connects TRBV20-1 to TRBJ1-6; 7 bases fit TRBD1. Germline V gene data show CDR1 as DFQATT and CDR2 as SNEGSKA (reference sequence). Unmatched junction bases numbered 6, after V lost 0 bases and J lost 7 bases. The CDR3 runs to 15 residues. Here the CDR3 DNA reads TGCAGTGCTAGAGATTTACGGGACAGAAATTCACCCCTCCACTTT. Amino acids: CSARDLRDRNSPLHF.

The gene calls are TRBV2 and TRBJ1-4, with D uncertain. CDR1 and CDR2 from the germline V gene are SNHLY and FYNNEI. This CDR3 has 12 amino acids. V shed 4 bases and J shed 8 bases, with 8 bases lying between them. The CDR3 loop reads CASSGDHEKLFF. The CDR3 DNA reads TGTGCCAGCAGTGGCGATCACGAAAAACTGTTTTTT.

A few counts support this clonotype. The rearrangement links TRBV12-5 to TRBJ1-5, with 10 bases lining up with TRBD1. The CDR3 totals 14 residues. CDR1 and CDR2 from the germline V gene are LGHNT and FRNRAP. V lost 5 bases and J lost 7; bases outside the gene matches: 5. The CDR3: CASGLGQGYQPQHF. For the CDR3, the DNA is TGTGCTAGTGGTCTGGGACAGGGGTACCAGCCCCAGCATTTT.

This clonotype occurred many times. The V gene is TRBV7-2, the J gene TRBJ1-6; D unresolved. The germline CDR1 and CDR2 sequences are SGHTA and FQGNSA. V lost 4 bases and J lost 4, with 11 bases in between. The CDR3 has 15 residues. CDR3 sequence: CASSSRGRYNSPLHF. CDR3 bases: TGTGCCAGCAGCTCCCGAGGGAGATATAATTCACCCCTCCACTTT.

This clonotype was detected only a few times. CDR3 protein: CATSGLPVNTGELFF. The CDR3 nucleotides are TGTGCCACTTCGGGACTACCCGTGAACACCGGGGAGCTGTTTTTT. V and J are TRBV12-3 or TRBV12-4 and TRBJ2-2, with TRBD2 matching 7 bases. The CDR3 loop spans 15 amino acids. The V segment lost 10 bases and the J segment 1 base; nucleotides outside the gene matches: 9.

This clonotype has a handful of counts. The chain couples TRBV18 to TRBJ2-3; D assignment may be TRBD1 or TRBD2 (6 bases each). Germline V gives CDR1 KGHSH, CDR2 LQKENI. V lost 6 bases to trimming and J lost 0 bases, with 22 bases between them. The CDR3 spans 18 residues. The CDR3 bases are TGTGCCAGCTCCGGACAGCCCCATAGGGGGGAAAGCACAGATACGCAGTATTTT. Translated: CASSGQPHRGESTDTQYF. The full variable domain, rest sourced from reference TRBV18 and TRBJ2-3, is NAGVMQNPRHLVRRRGQEARLRCSPMKGHSHVYWYRQLPEEGLKFMVYLQKENIIDESGMPKERFSAEFPKEGPSILRIQQVVRGDSAAYFCASSGQPHRGESTDTQYFGPGTRLTVL.

At least ten counts were recorded for this clonotype. This sequence joins TRBV7-2 and TRBJ2-3; D is unresolved. This CDR3 is 13 amino acids long. The V end was cut by 3 bases, the J end by 6 bases, with 10 bases between. CDR1 is SGHTA, CDR2 FQGNSA, per germline. CDR3 amino acids: CASSFPSRDTQYF. The CDR3, as DNA: TGTGCCAGCAGCTTCCCCTCGAGGGATACGCAGTATTTT.

This clonotype was observed many times. V is TRBV7-2 and J is TRBJ2-4; possible D gene TRBD1, 5 bases. The CDR3 runs to 14 residues. Germline CDR1 SGHTA, CDR2 FQGNSA. V was pared by 3 bases and J by 5 bases, with 11 bases between. The CDR3 nucleotides are TGTGCCAGCAGCTTGGGGCAGGCCCAAAACATTCAGTACTTC. Amino acids: CASSLGQAQNIQYF.

The rearrangement uses TRBV19 and TRBJ1-1; D unclear. From germline, CDR1 is LNHDA and CDR2 SQIVND (reference sequence). This CDR3 is built from 15 residues. Trimming took off 7 bases at V and 5 bases at J, with 20 bases between the two ends. The CDR3 sequence: CASILAVGRYTEAFF. CDR3 DNA: TGTGCCAGTATCCTTGCTGTAGGGAGGTATACTGAAGCTTTCTTT.